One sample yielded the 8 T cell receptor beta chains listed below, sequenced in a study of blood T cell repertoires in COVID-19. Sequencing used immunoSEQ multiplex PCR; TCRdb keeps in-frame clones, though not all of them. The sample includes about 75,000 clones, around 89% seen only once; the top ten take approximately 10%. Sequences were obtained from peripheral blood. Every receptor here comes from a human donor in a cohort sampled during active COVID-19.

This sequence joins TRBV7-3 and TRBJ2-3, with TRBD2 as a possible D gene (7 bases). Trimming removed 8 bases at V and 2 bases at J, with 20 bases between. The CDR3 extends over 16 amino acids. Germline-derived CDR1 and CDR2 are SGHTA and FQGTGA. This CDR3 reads CASGGASSPPTDTQYF. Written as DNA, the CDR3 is TGTGCCAGCGGGGGGGCTAGCTCCCCCCCCACAGATACGCAGTATTTT.

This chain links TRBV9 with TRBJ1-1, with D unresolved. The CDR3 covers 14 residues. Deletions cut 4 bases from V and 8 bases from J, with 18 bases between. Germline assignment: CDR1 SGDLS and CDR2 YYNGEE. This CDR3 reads CASSPQAAGEEAFF. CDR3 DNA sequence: TGTGCCAGCAGCCCACAAGCCGCCGGGGAAGAAGCTTTCTTT.

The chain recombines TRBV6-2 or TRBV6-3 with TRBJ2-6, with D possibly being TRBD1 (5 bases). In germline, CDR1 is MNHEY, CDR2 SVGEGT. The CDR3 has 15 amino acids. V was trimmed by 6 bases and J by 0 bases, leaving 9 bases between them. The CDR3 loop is CASSRDSSGANVLTF. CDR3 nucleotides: TGTGCCAGCAGCCGCGACAGCTCTGGGGCCAACGTCCTGACTTTC.

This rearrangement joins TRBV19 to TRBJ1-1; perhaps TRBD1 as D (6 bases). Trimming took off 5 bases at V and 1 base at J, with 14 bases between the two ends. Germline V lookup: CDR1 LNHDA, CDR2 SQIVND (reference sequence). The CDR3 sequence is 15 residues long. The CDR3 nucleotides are TGTGCCAGTAGTGTCCCCAGGGGCGCGAACACTGAAGCTTTCTTT. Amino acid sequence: CASSVPRGANTEAFF.

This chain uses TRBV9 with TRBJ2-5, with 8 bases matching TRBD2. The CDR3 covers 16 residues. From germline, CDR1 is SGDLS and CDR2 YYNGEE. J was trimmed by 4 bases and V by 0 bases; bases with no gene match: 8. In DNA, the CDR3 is TGTGCCAGCAGCGTAGCTTCGGGGGGGTCGGGAGAGACCCAGTACTTC. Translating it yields CASSVASGGSGETQYF.

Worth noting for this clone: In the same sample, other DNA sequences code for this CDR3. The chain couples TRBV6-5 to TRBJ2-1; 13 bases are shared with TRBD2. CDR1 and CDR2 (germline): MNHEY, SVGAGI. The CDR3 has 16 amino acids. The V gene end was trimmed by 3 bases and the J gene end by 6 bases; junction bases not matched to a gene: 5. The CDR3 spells CASSYHRLAGGNEQFF. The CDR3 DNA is TGTGCCAGCAGTTATCATAGACTAGCGGGAGGCAATGAGCAGTTCTTC.

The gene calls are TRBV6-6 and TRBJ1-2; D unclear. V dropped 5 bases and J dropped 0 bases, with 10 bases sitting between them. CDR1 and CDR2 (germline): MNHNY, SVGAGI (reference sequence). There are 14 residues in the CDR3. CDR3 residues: CASSHSQTNYGYTF. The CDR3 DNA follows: TGTGCCAGCAGTCACAGCCAAACTAACTATGGCTACACCTTC.

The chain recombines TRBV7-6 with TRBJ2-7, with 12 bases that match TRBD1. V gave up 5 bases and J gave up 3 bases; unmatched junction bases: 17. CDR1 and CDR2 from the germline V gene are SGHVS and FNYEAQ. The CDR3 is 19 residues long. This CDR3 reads CASSPGTGGFGRAVYEQYF. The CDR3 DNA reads TGTGCCAGCAGCCCAGGGACAGGGGGCTTCGGGAGGGCGGTCTACGAGCAGTACTTC.